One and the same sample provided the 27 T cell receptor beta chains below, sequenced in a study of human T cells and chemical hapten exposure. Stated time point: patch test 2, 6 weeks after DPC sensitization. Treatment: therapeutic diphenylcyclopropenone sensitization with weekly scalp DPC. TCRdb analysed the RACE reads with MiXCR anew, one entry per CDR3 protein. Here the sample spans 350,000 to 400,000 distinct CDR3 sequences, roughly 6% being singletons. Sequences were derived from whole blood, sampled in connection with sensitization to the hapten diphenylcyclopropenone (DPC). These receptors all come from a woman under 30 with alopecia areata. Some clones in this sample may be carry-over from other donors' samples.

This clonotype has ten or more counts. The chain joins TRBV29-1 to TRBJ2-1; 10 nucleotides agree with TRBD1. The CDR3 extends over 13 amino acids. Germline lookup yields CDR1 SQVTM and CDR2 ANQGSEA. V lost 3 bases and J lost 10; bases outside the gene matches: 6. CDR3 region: CSVERDRGSEQFF. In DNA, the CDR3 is TGCAGCGTTGAGAGGGACAGGGGTTCGGAGCAGTTCTTC.

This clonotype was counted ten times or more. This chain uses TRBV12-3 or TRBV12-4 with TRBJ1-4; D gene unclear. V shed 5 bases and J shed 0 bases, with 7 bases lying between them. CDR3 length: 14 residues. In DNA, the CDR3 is TGTGCCAGCAGTGGGAGGGCAACTAATGAAAAACTGTTTTTT. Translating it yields CASSGRATNEKLFF.

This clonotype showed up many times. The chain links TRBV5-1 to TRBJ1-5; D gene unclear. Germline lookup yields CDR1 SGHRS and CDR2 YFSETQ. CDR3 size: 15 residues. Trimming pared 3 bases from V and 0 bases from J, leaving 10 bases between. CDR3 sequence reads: CASSSSGDSNQPQHF. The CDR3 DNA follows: TGCGCCAGCAGCTCGTCCGGGGATAGCAATCAGCCCCAGCATTTT.

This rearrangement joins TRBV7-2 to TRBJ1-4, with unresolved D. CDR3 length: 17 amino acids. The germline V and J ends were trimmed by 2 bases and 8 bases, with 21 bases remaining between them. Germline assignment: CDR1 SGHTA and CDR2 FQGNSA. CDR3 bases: TGTGCCAGCAGCTTATTTCCCAGACATTCGACGGTGGAAAAACTGTTTTTT. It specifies CASSLFPRHSTVEKLFF.

The CDR3 nucleotides read TGTGCCAGCTCACGGGAGGTGGGCGCGACAGATACGCAGTATTTT. This encodes CASSREVGATDTQYF. The J gene is TRBJ2-3, the V gene TRBV18, with a tentative D call TRBD2 (6 bases). The CDR3 sequence is 15 residues long. Per germline, CDR1 KGHSH and CDR2 LQKENI. The V and J ends lost 4 bases and 3 bases respectively, with 14 bases between them.

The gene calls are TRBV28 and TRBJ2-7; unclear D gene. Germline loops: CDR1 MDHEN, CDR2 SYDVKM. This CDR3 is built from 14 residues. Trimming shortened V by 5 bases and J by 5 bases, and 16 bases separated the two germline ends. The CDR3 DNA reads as TGTGCCAGCAGTCCCCCGCCTCCCCGCCACGAGCAGTACTTC. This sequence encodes CASSPPPPRHEQYF.

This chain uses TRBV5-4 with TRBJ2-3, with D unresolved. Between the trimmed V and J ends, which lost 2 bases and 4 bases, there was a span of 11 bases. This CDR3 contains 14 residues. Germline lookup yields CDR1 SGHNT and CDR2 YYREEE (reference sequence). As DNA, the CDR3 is TGTGCCAGCAGCTTTGGTCAGCAGGCAGATACGCAGTATTTT. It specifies CASSFGQQADTQYF.

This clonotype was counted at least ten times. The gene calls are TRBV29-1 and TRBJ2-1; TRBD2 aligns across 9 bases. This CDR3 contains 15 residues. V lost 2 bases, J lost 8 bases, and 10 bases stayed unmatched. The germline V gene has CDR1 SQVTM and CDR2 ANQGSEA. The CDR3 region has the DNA TGCAGCGTTGAATTATCAGCGGGGGGCGAGGATGAGCAGTTCTTC. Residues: CSVELSAGGEDEQFF.

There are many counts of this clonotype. CDR3 in amino acids: CASSYPPYGYTF. The CDR3 nucleotides read TGTGCCAGCAGTTACCCTCCCTATGGCTACACCTTC. The rearrangement uses TRBV6-6 and TRBJ1-2; D gene unclear. CDR1 and CDR2 (germline): MNHNY, SVGAGI (reference sequence). The ends were cut back, 2 bases at V and 4 bases at J, with 5 bases in the middle. CDR3 length: 12 amino acids.

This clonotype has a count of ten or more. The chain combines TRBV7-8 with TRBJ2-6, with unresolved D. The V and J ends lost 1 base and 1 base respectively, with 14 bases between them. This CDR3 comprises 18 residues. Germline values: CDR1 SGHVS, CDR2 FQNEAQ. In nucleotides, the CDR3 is TGTGCCAGCAGCTTAGTTGGCCAATGGAGTTCTGGGGCCAACGTCCTGACTTTC. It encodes CASSLVGQWSSGANVLTF.

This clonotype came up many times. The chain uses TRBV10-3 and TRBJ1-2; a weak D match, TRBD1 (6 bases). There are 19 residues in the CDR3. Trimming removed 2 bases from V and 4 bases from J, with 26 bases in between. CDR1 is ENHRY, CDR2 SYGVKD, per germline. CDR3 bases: TGTGCCATCAGTGAGCGCGACGTGGGGGCGGAAAACAGAACCTATGGCTACACCTTC. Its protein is CAISERDVGAENRTYGYTF.

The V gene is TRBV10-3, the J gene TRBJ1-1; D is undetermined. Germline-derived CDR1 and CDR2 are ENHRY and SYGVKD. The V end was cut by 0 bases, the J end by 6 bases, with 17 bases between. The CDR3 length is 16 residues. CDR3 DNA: TGTGCCATCAGTGAGTCGTCGATGGGCAGCAACGCTGAAGCTTTCTTT. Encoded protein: CAISESSMGSNAEAFF.

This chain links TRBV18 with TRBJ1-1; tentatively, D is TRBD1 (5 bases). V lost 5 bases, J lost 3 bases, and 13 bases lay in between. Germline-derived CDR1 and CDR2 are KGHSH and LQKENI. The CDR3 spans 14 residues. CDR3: CASSARGSDTEAFF. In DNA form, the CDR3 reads TGTGCCAGCTCAGCGAGGGGCAGTGACACTGAAGCTTTCTTT. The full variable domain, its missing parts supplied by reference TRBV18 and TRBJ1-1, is NAGVMQNPRHLVRRRGQEARLRCSPMKGHSHVYWYRQLPEEGLKFMVYLQKENIIDESGMPKERFSAEFPKEGPSILRIQQVVRGDSAAYFCASSARGSDTEAFFGQGTRLTVV.

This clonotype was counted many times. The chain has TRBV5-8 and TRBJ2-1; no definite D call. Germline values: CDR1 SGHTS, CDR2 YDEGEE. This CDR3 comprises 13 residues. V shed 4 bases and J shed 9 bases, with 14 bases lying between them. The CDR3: CASSLDWRSEQFF. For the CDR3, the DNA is TGTGCCAGCAGCCTTGACTGGCGTAGTGAGCAGTTCTTC. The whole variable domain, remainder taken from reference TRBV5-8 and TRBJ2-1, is EAGVTQSPTHLIKTRGQQATLRCSPISGHTSVYWYQQALGLGLQFLLWYDEGEERNRGNFPPRFSGRQFPNYSSELNVNALELEDSALYLCASSLDWRSEQFFGPGTRLTVL.

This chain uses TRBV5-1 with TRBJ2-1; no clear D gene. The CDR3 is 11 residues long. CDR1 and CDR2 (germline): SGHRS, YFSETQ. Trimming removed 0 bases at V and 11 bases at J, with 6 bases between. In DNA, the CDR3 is TGCGCCAGCAGCTTGGAACTCCAGCAGTTCTTC. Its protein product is CASSLELQQFF.

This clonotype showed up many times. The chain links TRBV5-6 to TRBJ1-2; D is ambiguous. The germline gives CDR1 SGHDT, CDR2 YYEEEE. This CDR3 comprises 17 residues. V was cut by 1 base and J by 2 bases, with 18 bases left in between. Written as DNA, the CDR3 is TGTGCCAGCAGCTTGTTCGCCCATCTCGGAGGGAACTATGGCTACACCTTC. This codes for CASSLFAHLGGNYGYTF. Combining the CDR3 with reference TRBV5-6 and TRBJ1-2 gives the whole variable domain DAGVTQSPTHLIKTRGQQVTLRCSPKSGHDTVSWYQQALGQGPQFIFQYYEEEERQRGNFPDRFSGHQFPNYSSELNVNALLLGDSALYLCASSLFAHLGGNYGYTFGSGTRLTVV.

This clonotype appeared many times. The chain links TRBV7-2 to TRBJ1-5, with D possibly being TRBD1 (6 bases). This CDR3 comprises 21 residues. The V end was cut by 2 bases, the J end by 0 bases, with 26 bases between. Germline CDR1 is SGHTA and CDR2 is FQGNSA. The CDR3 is CASSLTLLRTDPTSSNQPQHF. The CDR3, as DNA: TGTGCCAGCAGCTTAACTCTCTTGCGGACAGACCCAACCTCTAGCAATCAGCCCCAGCATTTT.

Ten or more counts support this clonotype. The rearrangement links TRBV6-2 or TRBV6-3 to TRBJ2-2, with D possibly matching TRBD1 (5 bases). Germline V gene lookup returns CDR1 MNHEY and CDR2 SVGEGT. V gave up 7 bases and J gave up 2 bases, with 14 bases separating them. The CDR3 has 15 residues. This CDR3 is CASNQGGINTGELFF. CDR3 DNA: TGTGCCAGCAACCAGGGTGGGATAAACACCGGGGAGCTGTTTTTT.

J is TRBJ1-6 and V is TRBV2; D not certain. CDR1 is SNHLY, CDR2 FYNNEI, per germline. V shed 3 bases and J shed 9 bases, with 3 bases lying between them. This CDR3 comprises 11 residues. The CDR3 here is CASSDPSPLHF. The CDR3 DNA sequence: TGTGCCAGCAGTGACCCTTCACCCCTCCACTTT.

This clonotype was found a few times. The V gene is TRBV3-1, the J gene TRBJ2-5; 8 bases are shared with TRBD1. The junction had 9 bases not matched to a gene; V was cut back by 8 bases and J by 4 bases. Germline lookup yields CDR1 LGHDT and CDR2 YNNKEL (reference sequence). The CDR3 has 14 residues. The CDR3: CASPTGAVGETQYF. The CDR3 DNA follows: TGTGCCAGCCCGACAGGGGCCGTGGGAGAGACCCAGTACTTC.

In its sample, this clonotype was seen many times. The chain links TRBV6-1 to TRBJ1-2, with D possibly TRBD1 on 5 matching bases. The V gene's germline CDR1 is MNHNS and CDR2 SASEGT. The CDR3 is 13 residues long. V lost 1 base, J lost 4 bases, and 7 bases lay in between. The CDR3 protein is CASSEEGSYGYTF. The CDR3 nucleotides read TGTGCCAGCAGTGAAGAGGGGAGCTATGGCTACACCTTC.

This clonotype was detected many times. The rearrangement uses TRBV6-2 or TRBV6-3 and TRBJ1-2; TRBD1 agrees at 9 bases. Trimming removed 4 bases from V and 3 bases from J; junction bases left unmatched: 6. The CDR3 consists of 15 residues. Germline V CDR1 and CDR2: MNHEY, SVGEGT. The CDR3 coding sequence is TGTGCCAGCAGTTTGCCCCGGACAGGGGACTATGGCTACACCTTC. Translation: CASSLPRTGDYGYTF.

CDR3 amino acids: CASSGWDRGRNQPQHF. The CDR3 nucleotides are TGTGCCAGCAGTGGGTGGGACAGGGGAAGGAATCAGCCCCAGCATTTT. This rearrangement joins TRBV6-2 or TRBV6-3 to TRBJ1-5, with 10 bases matching TRBD1. Germline CDR1 and CDR2: MNHEY and SVGEGT. Germline trimming cut 5 bases from V and 4 bases from J; bases unmatched to any gene: 8. This CDR3 contains 16 residues.

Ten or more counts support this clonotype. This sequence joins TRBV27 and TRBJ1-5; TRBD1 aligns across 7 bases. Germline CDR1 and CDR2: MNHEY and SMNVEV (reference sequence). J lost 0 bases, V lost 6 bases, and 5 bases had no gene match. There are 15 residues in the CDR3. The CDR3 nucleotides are TGTGCCAGCAGGGGGGGGACAGCTAGCAATCAGCCCCAGCATTTT. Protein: CASRGGTASNQPQHF.

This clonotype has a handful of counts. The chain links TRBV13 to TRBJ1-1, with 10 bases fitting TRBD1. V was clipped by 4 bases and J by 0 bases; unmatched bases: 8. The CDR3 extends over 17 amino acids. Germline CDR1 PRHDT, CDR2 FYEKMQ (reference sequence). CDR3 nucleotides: TGTGCCAGCAGCTCCTCGGGGACAGGGGCCGTGAACACTGAAGCTTTCTTT. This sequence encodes CASSSSGTGAVNTEAFF.

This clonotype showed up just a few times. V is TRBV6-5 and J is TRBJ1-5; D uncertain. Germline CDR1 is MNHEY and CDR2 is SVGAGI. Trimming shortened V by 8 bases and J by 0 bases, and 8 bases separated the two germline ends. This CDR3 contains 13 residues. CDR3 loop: CASGRDSNQPQHF. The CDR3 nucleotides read TGTGCCAGCGGGAGAGATAGCAATCAGCCCCAGCATTTT.

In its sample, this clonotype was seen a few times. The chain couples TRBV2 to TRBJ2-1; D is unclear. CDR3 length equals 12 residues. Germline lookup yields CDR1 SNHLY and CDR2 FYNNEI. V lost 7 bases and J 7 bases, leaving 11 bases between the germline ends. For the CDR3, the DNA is TGTGCCAGCAAAAGAGAAGGAAATGAGCAGTTCTTC. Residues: CASKREGNEQFF.